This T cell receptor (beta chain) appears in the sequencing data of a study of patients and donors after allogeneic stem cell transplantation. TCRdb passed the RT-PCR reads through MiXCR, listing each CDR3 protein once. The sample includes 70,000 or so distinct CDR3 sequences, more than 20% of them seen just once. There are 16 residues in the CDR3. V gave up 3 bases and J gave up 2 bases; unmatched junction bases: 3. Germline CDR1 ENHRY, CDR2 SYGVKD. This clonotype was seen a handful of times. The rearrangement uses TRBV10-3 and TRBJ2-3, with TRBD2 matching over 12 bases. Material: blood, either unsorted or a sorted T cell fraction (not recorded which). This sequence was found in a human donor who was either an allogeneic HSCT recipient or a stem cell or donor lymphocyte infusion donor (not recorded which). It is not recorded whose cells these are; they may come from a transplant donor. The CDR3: CAISERLAGDTDTQYF. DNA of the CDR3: TGTGCCATCAGTGAAAGACTAGCGGGGGACACAGATACGCAGTATTTT.